This T cell receptor (beta chain) is drawn from a study of T-cell reconstitution after alpha-beta-depleted transplantation in children. The TCRbeta library was prepared with unique molecular identifiers. TCRdb independently ran MiXCR on the PCR reads; one entry per CDR3 protein. Of hundreds of thousands of distinct CDR3 sequences in the sample, around a third were seen once. Germline V gives CDR1 SGHTA, CDR2 FQGNSA. The CDR3 is 16 residues long. After removal of 4 bases from V and 3 bases from J, the junction contained 9 bases not matched to a gene. The material sequenced was PBMCs from the stem cell graft donor, taken from the stem cell graft. The chain uses TRBV7-2 and TRBJ1-5; 7 bases are a match to TRBD1. This TCR was recovered from a human donor who donated a stem cell graft to a child with aplastic anemia. CDR3 DNA sequence: TGTGCCAGCAGCTCCTCCCATAGGGGGCTCAATCAGCCCCAGCATTTT. Amino acid sequence: CASSSSHRGLNQPQHF.